The 3 T cell receptor beta chains given below trace back to one sample, sequenced in a study of T cell responses to AZD1222 COVID-19 vaccine. Clones were sequenced by immunoSEQ multiplex PCR, and TCRdb holds only the in-frame ones, with some missing. The sample records about 140,000 clones, 80% to 95% being singletons. Here the sequenced sample was peripheral blood, taken 28 days after the second AZD1222 dose. The receptors were gathered from an adult who received the AZD1222 COVID-19 vaccine.

V gene TRBV5-1 combines with J gene TRBJ1-2; TRBD1 matches at 9 bases. CDR1 and CDR2 (germline): SGHRS, YFSETQ. J was trimmed by 2 bases and V by 4 bases; bases with no gene match: 3. This CDR3 region has 14 residues. The CDR3 loop reads CASSRTGENYGYTF. The CDR3 DNA reads as TGCGCCAGCAGCCGGACAGGGGAAAACTATGGCTACACCTTC.

The CDR3 bases are TGTGCCAGCAAACTGACAGTAAATGAAGCTTTCTTT. Its translation is CASKLTVNEAFF. V and J are TRBV12-3 or TRBV12-4 and TRBJ1-1, with D perhaps TRBD1 (5 bases). CDR3 length: 12 amino acids. The germline V and J ends were trimmed by 7 bases and 7 bases, with 13 bases remaining between them.

This rearrangement joins TRBV7-8 to TRBJ1-2, with D hard to call. The CDR3 contains 14 residues. V lost 7 bases to trimming and J lost 6 bases, with 18 bases between them. Germline values: CDR1 SGHVS, CDR2 FQNEAQ. This CDR3 reads CASNPGGWRDGYTF. The CDR3 nucleotides are TGTGCCAGCAACCCGGGAGGTTGGAGAGATGGCTACACCTTC.